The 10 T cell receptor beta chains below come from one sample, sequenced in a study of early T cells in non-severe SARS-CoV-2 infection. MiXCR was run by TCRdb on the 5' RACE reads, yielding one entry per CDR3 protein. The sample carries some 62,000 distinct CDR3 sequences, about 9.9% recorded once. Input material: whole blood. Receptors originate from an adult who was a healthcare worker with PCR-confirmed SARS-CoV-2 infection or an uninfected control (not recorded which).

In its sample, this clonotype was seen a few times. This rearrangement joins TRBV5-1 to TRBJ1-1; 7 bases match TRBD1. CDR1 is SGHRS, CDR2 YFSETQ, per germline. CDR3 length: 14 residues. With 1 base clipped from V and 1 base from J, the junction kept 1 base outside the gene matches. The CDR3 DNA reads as TGCGCCAGCAGCTTGAGACAGGGGAACACTGAAGCTTTCTTT. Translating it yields CASSLRQGNTEAFF.

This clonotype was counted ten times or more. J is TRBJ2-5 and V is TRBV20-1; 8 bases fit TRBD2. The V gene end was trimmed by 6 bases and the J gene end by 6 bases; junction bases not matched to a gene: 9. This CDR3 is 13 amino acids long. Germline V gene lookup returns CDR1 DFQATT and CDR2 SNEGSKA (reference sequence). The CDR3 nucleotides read TGCAGTGCGTTTCCCGGGGGGGCGCAGACCCAGTACTTC. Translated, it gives CSAFPGGAQTQYF.

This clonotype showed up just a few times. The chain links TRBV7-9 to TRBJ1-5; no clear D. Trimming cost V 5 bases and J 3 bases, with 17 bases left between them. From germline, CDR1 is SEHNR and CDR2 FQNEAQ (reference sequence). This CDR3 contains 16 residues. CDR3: CASSITTGSNNQPQHF. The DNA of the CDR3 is TGTGCCAGCAGCATCACGACGGGGAGTAACAATCAGCCCCAGCATTTT.

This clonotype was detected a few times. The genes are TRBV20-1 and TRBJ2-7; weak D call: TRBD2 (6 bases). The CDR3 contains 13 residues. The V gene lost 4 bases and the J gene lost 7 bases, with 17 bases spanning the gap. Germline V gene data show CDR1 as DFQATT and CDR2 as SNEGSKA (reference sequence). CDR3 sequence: CSATGIGGIEQYV. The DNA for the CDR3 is TGCAGTGCTACAGGGATCGGCGGGATTGAGCAGTACGTC.

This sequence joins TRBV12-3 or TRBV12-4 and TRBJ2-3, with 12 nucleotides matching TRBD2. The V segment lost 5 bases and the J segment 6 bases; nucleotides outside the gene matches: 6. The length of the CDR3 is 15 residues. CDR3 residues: CASSPTSGGEDTQYF. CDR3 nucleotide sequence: TGTGCCAGCAGTCCGACTAGCGGGGGAGAGGATACGCAGTATTTT.

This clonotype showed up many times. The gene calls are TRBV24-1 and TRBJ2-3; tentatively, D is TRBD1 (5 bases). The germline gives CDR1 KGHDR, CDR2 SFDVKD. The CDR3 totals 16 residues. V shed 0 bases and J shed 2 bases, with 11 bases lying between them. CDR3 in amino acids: CATSDLMGPDTDTQYF. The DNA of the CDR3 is TGTGCCACCAGTGATTTGATGGGGCCCGACACAGATACGCAGTATTTT.

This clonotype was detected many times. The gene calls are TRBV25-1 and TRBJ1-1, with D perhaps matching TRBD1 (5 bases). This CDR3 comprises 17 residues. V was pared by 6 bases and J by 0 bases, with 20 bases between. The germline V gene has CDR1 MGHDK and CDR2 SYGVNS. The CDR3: CASRGSMKLGVNTEAFF. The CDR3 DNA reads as TGTGCCAGCAGAGGCAGTATGAAATTAGGGGTGAACACTGAAGCTTTCTTT. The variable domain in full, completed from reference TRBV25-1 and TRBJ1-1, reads EADIYQTPRYLVIGTGKKITLECSQTMGHDKMYWYQQDPGMELHLIHYSYGVNSTEKGDLSSESTVSRIRTEHFPLTLESARPSHTSQYLCASRGSMKLGVNTEAFFGQGTRLTVV.

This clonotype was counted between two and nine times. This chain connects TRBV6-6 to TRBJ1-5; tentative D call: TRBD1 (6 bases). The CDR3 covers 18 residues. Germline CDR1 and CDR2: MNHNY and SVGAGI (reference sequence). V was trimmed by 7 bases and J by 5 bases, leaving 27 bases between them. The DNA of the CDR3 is TGTGCCAGCACCAACGGGGTCCTTTTAGGGGGAGAGGATCAGCCCCAGCATTTT. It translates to CASTNGVLLGGEDQPQHF.

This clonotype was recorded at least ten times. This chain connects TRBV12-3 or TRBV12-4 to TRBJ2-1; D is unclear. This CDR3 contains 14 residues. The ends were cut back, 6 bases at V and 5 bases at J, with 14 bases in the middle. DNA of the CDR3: TGTGCCAGCAGCACCTCTGGTGCAAACAATGAGCAGTTCTTC. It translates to CASSTSGANNEQFF.

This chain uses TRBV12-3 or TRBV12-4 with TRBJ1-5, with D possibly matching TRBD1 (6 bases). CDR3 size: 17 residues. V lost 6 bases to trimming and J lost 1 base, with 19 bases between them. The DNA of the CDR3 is TGTGCCAGCAGCCCCCGCGGTCCGGACAGAAGCAATCAGCCCCAGCATTTT. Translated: CASSPRGPDRSNQPQHF.